This TCR beta chain derives from a study of T cells in Graves' hyperthyroidism and ophthalmopathy. Study conclusions and caveats: A median 6.5 months before onset, the model predicted ophthalmopathy.

On this clonotype: Its target is unknown. The junction departs from the called germline gene at one end, perhaps through a read error.

This CDR3 is built from 15 residues. CDR1 and CDR2 (germline): LNHDA, SQIVND (reference sequence). RNA transcripts provided the source from which TCR beta CDR3 regions were amplified. In the first-round RT-PCR of the TCR CDR3, the HTBI primer set was used. TCRdb passed the multiplex PCR reads through MiXCR, listing each CDR3 protein once. The data show roughly 290,000 distinct CDR3 sequences, roughly 14% seen once. Lactation, pregnancy, other autoimmune disease or uncontrolled infection led to exclusion of patients. Clinical symptoms, serum thyroxine, TRAb, thyroid ultrasound and orbital computed tomography informed diagnoses.

This TCR derives from a woman in her 30s with Graves' hyperthyroidism that later progressed to Graves' ophthalmopathy. Sequenced: blood. The chain is built from TRBV19 and TRBJ2-6, with a possible D match to TRBD2 (5 bases). The CDR3 spells CANSAPGSGANVLTF. CDR3 DNA: TGTGCCAATAGTGCCCCGGGGTCTGGGGCCAACGTCCTGACTTTC.